This T cell receptor beta chain was identified in a study of shared clonotypes between healthy human individuals. Negatively enriched CD4+ T cells were divided by CD45RA into naive and memory. Overall study findings and caveats: Represented genetic and exposure-history diversity was restricted by having few donors. The researchers took only blood, and tissue repertoires probably look different.

A remark on this clone: Antigen specificity is unknown.

Generated by immunoSEQ multiplex PCR, the TCRdb table keeps only in-frame clones and is missing some. The table lists under 1,100,000 clones, roughly 70% of them singletons. This clonotype originated in a man between 18 and 35 years old in good health. The sequencing sample was made of memory CD4+ T cells sorted from blood. Subset meaning: CD45RA-negative fraction.

Here the CDR3 DNA reads TGCGCCAGCAGTGAGTCTAGGACAGGGGCAGGGGAGACCCAGTACTTC. It specifies CASSESRTGAGETQYF. This chain joins TRBV10-1 and TRBJ2-5; the match to TRBD1 covers 9 bases. From germline, CDR1 is WNHNN and CDR2 SYGVQD (reference sequence). This CDR3 is built from 16 residues. V lost 0 bases, J lost 5 bases, and 7 bases stayed unmatched.